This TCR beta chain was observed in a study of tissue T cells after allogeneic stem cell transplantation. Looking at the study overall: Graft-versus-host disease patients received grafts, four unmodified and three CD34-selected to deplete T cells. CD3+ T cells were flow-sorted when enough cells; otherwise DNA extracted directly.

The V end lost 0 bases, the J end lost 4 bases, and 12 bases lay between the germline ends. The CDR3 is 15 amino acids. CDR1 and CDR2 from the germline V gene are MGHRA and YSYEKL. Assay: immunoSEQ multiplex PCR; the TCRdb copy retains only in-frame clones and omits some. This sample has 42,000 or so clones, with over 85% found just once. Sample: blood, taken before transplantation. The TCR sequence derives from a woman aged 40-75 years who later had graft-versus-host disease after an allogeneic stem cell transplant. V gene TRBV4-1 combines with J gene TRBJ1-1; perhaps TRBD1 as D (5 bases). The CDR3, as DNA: TGCGCCAGCAGCCAAGAGGGTGGGGGTGGCACTGAAGCTTTCTTT. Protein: CASSQEGGGGTEAFF.